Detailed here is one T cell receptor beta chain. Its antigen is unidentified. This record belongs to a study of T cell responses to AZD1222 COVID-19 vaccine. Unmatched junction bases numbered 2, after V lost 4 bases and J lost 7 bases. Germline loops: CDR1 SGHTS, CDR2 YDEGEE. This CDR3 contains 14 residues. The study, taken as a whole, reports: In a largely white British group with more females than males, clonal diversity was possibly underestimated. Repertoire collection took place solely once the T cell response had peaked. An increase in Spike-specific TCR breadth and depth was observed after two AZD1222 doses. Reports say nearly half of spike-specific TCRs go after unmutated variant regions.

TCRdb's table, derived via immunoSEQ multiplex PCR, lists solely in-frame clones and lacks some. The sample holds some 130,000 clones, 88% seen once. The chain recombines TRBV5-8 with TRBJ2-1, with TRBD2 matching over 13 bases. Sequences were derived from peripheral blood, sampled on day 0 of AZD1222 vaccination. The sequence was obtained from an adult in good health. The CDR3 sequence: CASSAGLAGNEQFF. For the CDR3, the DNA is TGTGCCAGCAGCGCGGGACTAGCGGGGAATGAGCAGTTCTTC.